This T cell receptor (beta chain) appears in the sequencing data of a study of T cells after somatic rescue of genetic block. Clones were read by immunoSEQ multiplex PCR, and TCRdb kept only the in-frame ones, dropping some. Among 85,000 to 90,000 clones, 80% to 90% were seen once, and the ten largest hold 1.6%. Germline V CDR1 and CDR2: LNHDA, SQIVND (reference sequence). V was trimmed by 8 bases and J by 4 bases, leaving 15 bases between them. CDR3 length: 14 residues. Sequencing used peripheral blood mononuclear cells (PBMCs). The clonotype originates from a woman aged 18-35 years. This rearrangement joins TRBV19 to TRBJ1-3; no definite D call. Written as DNA, the CDR3 is TGTGCCAGTGCCCCCCTAGTTGAGGGAAACACCATATATTTT. As protein: CASAPLVEGNTIYF. Using reference TRBV19 and TRBJ1-3 for the parts outside the CDR3, the full variable domain is DGGITQSPKYLFRKEGQNVTLSCEQNLNHDAMYWYRQDPGQGLRLIYYSQIVNDFQKGDIAEGYSVSREKKESFPLTVTSAQKNPTAFYLCASAPLVEGNTIYFGEGSWLTVV.